This passage covers 12 T cell receptor beta chains from one sample sequenced in a study of blood T cell repertoires in COVID-19. Produced via immunoSEQ multiplex PCR; TCRdb's table is partial and in-frame only. Of under 300,000 clones detected, about 86% appear once; the ten largest clones hold around 3.5%. The sample was PBMCs or T cells enriched from blood (not recorded which). Source of these receptors: a man aged 50-59 years who had recovered from COVID-19.

CDR3 in amino acids: CAWEGSQGKPSYEQYF. CDR3 nucleotide sequence: TGTGCCTGGGAGGGTTCACAGGGAAAGCCCTCCTACGAGCAGTACTTC. The chain has TRBV30 and TRBJ2-7; tentative D call: TRBD1 (6 bases). CDR1 and CDR2 from the germline V gene are GTSNPN and SVGIG (reference sequence). V was shortened by 5 bases and J by 0 bases, with 20 bases between the two germline ends. The CDR3 has 16 residues.

This chain connects TRBV28 to TRBJ1-4; D might be TRBD1 (5 bases). Trimming stripped 9 bases from V and 8 bases from J, with 19 bases between. CDR3 length: 14 amino acids. Germline V gene data show CDR1 as MDHEN and CDR2 as SYDVKM. The DNA of the CDR3 is TGTGCCAGTTTGAAACGCAGGGTTCGAGAAAAACTGTTTTTT. It is translated as CASLKRRVREKLFF.

The J gene is TRBJ1-2, the V gene TRBV5-1; 10 nucleotides line up with TRBD1. Germline V gives CDR1 SGHRS, CDR2 YFSETQ. This CDR3 region has 16 residues. Trimming at V came to 6 bases and at J to 2 bases, leaving 10 bases not matched to a gene. The CDR3 nucleotides are TGCGCCAGCACAAGGGACAGGGGATGGAGCAACTATGGCTACACCTTC. Protein product: CASTRDRGWSNYGYTF.

The genes are TRBV12-3 or TRBV12-4 and TRBJ1-5; D might be TRBD1 (5 bases). The CDR3 runs 13 residues. Trimming took 6 bases from V and 7 from J, leaving 13 bases between them. The CDR3 here is CASSAGFGQPQHF. CDR3 nucleotide sequence: TGTGCCAGCAGCGCAGGGTTCGGGCAGCCCCAGCATTTT.

The chain links TRBV11-3 to TRBJ2-4, with D maybe TRBD2 (6 bases). V lost 0 bases, J lost 3 bases, and 15 bases lay in between. This CDR3 comprises 17 residues. Germline V gene data show CDR1 as SGHNT and CDR2 as YENEEA. CDR3 bases: TGTGCCAGCAGCTTAGAAGGGCGTTGGGGGGTCAAAAACATTCAGTACTTC. Amino acid sequence: CASSLEGRWGVKNIQYF. Looking up the rest from reference TRBV11-3 and TRBJ2-4 gives the full variable domain: EAGVVQSPRYKIIEKKQPVAFWCNPISGHNTLYWYLQNLGQGPELLIRYENEEAVDDSQLPKDRFSAERLKGVDSTLKIQPAELGDSAVYLCASSLEGRWGVKNIQYFGAGTRLSVL.

The chain links TRBV6-1 to TRBJ1-1; 9 bases fit TRBD1. Germline V gene data show CDR1 as MNHNS and CDR2 as SASEGT. J lost 1 base, V lost 2 bases, and 2 bases had no gene match. CDR3 length equals 15 residues. CDR3 sequence (DNA): TGTGCCAGCAGTGAACGACAGGGGGGGAACACTGAAGCTTTCTTT. This translates into CASSERQGGNTEAFF.

The V gene is TRBV5-4, the J gene TRBJ2-5, with 8 bases fitting TRBD2. The germline V gene encodes CDR1 SGHNT and CDR2 YYREEE (reference sequence). The trim removed 1 base at V and 5 bases at J, leaving 13 bases unmatched. This CDR3 contains 17 residues. The CDR3 protein is CASSLIRGGGSRETQYF. CDR3 coding DNA: TGTGCCAGCAGCTTGATCAGGGGCGGGGGGAGTAGGGAGACCCAGTACTTC.

The chain is built from TRBV30 and TRBJ1-4, with D hard to call. This CDR3 region has 13 residues. V was pared by 1 base and J by 7 bases, with 10 bases between. Germline CDR1 and CDR2: GTSNPN and SVGIG (reference sequence). For the CDR3, the DNA is TGTGCCTGGAGTGGGCAGGCGGGTGAAAAACTGTTTTTT. The encoded protein is CAWSGQAGEKLFF. Together with reference TRBV30 and TRBJ1-4, the CDR3 gives the full variable domain: SQTIHQWPATLVQPVGSPLSLECTVEGTSNPNLYWYRQAAGRGLQLLFYSVGIGQISSEVPQNLSASRPQDRQFILSSKKLLLSDSGFYLCAWSGQAGEKLFFGSGTQLSVL.

The chain carries TRBV11-2 and TRBJ2-7; 8 positions match TRBD2. Germline CDR1 is SGHAT and CDR2 is FQNNGV. This CDR3 has 14 amino acids. The trim removed 2 bases at V and 5 bases at J, leaving 5 bases unmatched. In nucleotides, the CDR3 is TGTGCCAGCAGCTTACAGTCTAGCGGGCACGAGCAGTACTTC. Translated, it gives CASSLQSSGHEQYF.

V gene TRBV7-2 combines with J gene TRBJ2-3; TRBD2 might be the D (5 bases). The germline gives CDR1 SGHTA, CDR2 FQGNSA. CDR3 length: 16 residues. The V end was cut by 1 base, the J end by 3 bases, with 14 bases between. This CDR3 reads CASSLVAFGETDTQYF. The DNA for the CDR3 is TGTGCCAGCAGCTTAGTAGCTTTTGGGGAGACAGATACGCAGTATTTT.

This clone showed up just a few times. The V gene is TRBV2, the J gene TRBJ1-2, with a possible D match to TRBD1 (6 bases). Germline loops: CDR1 SNHLY, CDR2 FYNNEI. The length of the CDR3 is 14 residues. Trimming pared 4 bases from V and 3 bases from J, leaving 12 bases between. CDR3 protein: CASSGGAGDYGYTF. CDR3 coding DNA: TGTGCCAGCAGTGGCGGCGCAGGGGACTATGGCTACACCTTC.

This chain joins TRBV14 and TRBJ1-3; 9 bases agree with TRBD1. The germline V gene encodes CDR1 SGHDN and CDR2 FVKESK. V lost 3 bases, J lost 0 bases, and 15 bases stayed unmatched. This CDR3 is 20 amino acids long. The CDR3 DNA sequence: TGTGCCAGCAGCCACCCTCGCGGACAGGGGCCAAGGAGCTCTGGAAACACCATATATTTT. Its protein product is CASSHPRGQGPRSSGNTIYF.